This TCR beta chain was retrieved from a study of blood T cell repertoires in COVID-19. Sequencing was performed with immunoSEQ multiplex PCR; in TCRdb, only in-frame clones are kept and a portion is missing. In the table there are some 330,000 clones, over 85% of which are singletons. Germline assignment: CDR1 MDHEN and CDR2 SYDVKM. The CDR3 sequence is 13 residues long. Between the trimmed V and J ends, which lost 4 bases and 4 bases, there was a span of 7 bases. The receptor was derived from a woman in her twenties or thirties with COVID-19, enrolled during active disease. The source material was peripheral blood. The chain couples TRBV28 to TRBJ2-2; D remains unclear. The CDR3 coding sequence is TGTGCCAGCAGTTCCTATACCACCGGGGAGCTGTTTTTT. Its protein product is CASSSYTTGELFF.